The present T cell receptor beta chain was sequenced within a study of beta chain features in type 1 diabetes. Study outcomes and limitations: All four CD4+ subsets from Type 1 diabetes patients carried moderately but significantly shorter TCRB CDR3s.

Every bit of the isolated RNA underwent reverse transcription, so sequencing read expressed TCRB transcripts. The average read count of naive, central memory and regulatory T cell samples was some 3.5 million. The table came from immunoSEQ multiplex PCR; TCRdb's copy has only in-frame clones and leaves some out. The table has some 350,000 clones, around an eighth seen once. Concerning this clone: Its antigen remains unidentified.

Every donor provided one heparinised blood draw, which averaged roughly 120 mL. The V and J ends lost 2 bases and 3 bases respectively, with 13 bases between them. This CDR3 contains 16 residues. Germline CDR1 SEHNR, CDR2 FQNEAQ (reference sequence). V and J are TRBV7-9 and TRBJ2-2, with TRBD2 as a possible D gene (5 bases). Sequencing was done on a sample of naive CD4+ T cells from blood. This receptor was obtained from a woman aged 18 to 35 with type 1 diabetes. CDR3 DNA: TGTGCCAGCAGCTTAAGCGCGAGCGGCCACACCGGGGAGCTGTTTTTT. Protein sequence: CASSLSASGHTGELFF.